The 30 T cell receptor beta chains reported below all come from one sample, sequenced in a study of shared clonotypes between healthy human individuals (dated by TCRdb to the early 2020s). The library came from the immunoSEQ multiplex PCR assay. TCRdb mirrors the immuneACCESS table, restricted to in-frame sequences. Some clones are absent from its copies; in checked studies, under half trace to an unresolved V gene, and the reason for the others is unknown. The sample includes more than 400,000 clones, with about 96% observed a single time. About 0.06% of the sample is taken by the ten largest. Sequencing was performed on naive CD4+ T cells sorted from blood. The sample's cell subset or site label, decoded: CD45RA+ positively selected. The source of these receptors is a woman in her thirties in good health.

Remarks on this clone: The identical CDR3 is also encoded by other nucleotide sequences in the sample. CDR3 protein: CASSPGGGGETQYF. In nucleotides, the CDR3 is TGTGCCAGCTCCCCCGGAGGTGGGGGAGAGACCCAGTACTTC. The rearrangement joins TRBV18 to TRBJ2-5; D is possibly TRBD1 or TRBD2 (5 bases each). The germline CDR1 and CDR2 sequences are KGHSH and LQKENI. V was clipped by 6 bases and J by 4 bases, with 15 bases between them. CDR3 length: 14 residues.

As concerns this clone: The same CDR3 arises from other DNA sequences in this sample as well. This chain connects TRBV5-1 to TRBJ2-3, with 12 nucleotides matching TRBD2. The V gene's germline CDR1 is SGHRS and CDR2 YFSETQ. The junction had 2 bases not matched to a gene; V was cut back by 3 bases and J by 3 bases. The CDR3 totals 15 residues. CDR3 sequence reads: CASSSTSGSTDTQYF. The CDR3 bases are TGCGCCAGCAGCTCGACTAGCGGGAGTACAGATACGCAGTATTTT.

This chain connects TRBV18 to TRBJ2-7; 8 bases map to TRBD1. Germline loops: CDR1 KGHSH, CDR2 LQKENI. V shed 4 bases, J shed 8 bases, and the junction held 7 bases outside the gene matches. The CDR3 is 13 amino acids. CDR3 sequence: CASSQTDRGKQYF. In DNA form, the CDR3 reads TGTGCCAGCTCACAAACCGACAGGGGAAAGCAGTACTTC.

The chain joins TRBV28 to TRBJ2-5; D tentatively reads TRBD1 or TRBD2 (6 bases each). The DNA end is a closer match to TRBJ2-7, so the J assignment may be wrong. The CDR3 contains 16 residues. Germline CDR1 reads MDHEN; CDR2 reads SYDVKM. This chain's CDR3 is CASSLWFKGGLYEQYF. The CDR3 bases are TGTGCCAGCAGTTTATGGTTTAAGGGGGGTCTCTACGAGCAGTACTTC.

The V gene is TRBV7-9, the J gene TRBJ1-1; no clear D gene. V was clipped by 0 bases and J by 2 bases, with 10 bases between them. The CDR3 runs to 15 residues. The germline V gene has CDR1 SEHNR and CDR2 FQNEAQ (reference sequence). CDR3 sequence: CASSLAPAGNTEAFF. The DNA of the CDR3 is TGTGCCAGCAGCTTAGCGCCGGCAGGCAACACTGAAGCTTTCTTT. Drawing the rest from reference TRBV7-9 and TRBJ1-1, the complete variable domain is DTGVSQNPRHKITKRGQNVTFRCDPISEHNRLYWYRQTLGQGPEFLTYFQNEAQLEKSRLLSDRFSAERPKGSFSTLEIQRTEQGDSAMYLCASSLAPAGNTEAFFGQGTRLTVV.

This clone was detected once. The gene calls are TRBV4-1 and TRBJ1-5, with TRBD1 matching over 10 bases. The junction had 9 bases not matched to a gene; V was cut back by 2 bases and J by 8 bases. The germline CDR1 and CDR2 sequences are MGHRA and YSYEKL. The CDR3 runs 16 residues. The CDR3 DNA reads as TGCGCCAGCAGCCAAAAGGGACAGGGGATTGATGAGCCCCAGCATTTT. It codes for CASSQKGQGIDEPQHF.

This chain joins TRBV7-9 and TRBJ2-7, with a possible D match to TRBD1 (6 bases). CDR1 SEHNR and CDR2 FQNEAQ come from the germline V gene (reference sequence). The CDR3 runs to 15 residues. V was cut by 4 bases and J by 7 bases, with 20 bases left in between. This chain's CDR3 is CASSWGGQDQGEQYF. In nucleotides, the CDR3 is TGTGCCAGCAGCTGGGGCGGGCAGGATCAGGGGGAGCAGTACTTC. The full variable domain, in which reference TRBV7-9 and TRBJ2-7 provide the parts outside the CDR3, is DTGVSQNPRHKITKRGQNVTFRCDPISEHNRLYWYRQTLGQGPEFLTYFQNEAQLEKSRLLSDRFSAERPKGSFSTLEIQRTEQGDSAMYLCASSWGGQDQGEQYFGPGTRLTVT.

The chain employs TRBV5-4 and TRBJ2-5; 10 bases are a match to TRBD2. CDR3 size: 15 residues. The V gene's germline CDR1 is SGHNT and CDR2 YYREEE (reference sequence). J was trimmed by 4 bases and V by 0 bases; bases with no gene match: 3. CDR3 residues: CASSLVASGRETQYF. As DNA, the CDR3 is TGTGCCAGCAGCTTGGTGGCTAGCGGGAGAGAGACCCAGTACTTC.

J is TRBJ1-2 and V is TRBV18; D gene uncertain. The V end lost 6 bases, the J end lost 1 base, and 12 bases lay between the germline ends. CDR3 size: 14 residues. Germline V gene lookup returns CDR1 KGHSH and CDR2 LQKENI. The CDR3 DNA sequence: TGTGCCAGCTCTCCGAACGACATTAACTATGGCTACACCTTC. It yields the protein CASSPNDINYGYTF.

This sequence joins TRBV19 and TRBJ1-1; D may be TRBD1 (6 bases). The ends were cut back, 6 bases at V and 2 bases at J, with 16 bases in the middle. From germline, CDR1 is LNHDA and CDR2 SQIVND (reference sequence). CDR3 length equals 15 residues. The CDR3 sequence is CASRITGTQNTEAFF. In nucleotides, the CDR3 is TGTGCCAGTAGGATTACCGGGACACAAAACACTGAAGCTTTCTTT.

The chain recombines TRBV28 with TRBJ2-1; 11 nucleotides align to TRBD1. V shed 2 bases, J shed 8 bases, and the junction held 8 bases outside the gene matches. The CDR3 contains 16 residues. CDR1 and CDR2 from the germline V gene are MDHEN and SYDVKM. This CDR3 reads CASSLSGQGAYHEQFF. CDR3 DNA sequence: TGTGCCAGCAGTTTAAGCGGACAGGGGGCTTACCATGAGCAGTTCTTC.

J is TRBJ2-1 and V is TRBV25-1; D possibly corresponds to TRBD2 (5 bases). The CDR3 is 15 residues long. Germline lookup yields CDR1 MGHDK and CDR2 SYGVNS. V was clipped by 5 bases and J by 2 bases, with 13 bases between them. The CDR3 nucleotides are TGTGCCAGCAGTCTAGGACTCCCAGCCTACAATGAGCAGTTCTTC. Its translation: CASSLGLPAYNEQFF.

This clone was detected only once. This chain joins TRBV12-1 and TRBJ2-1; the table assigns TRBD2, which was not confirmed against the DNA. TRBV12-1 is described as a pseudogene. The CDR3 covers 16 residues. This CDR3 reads CASSPGLAVLVNEQFF. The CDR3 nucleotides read TGTGCCAGCAGCCCCGGTCTAGCGGTGCTAGTAAATGAGCAGTTCTTC.

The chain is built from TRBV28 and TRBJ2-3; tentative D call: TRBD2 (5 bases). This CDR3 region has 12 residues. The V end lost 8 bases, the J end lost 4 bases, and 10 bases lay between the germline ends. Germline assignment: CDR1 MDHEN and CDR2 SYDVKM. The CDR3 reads CASCSVADTQYF. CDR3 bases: TGTGCCAGCTGTAGCGTGGCAGATACGCAGTATTTT.

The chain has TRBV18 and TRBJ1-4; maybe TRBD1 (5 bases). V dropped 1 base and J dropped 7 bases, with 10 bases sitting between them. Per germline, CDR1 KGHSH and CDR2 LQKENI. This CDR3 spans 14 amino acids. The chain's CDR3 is CASSPQGLGEKLFF. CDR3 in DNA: TGTGCCAGCTCACCACAGGGGTTGGGTGAAAAACTGTTTTTT. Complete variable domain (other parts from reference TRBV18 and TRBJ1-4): NAGVMQNPRHLVRRRGQEARLRCSPMKGHSHVYWYRQLPEEGLKFMVYLQKENIIDESGMPKERFSAEFPKEGPSILRIQQVVRGDSAAYFCASSPQGLGEKLFFGSGTQLSVL.

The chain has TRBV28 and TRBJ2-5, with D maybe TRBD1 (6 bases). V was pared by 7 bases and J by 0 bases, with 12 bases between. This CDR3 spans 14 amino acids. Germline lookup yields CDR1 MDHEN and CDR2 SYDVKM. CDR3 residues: CASNGQGYQETQYF. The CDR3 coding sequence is TGTGCCAGCAACGGTCAGGGGTACCAAGAGACCCAGTACTTC.

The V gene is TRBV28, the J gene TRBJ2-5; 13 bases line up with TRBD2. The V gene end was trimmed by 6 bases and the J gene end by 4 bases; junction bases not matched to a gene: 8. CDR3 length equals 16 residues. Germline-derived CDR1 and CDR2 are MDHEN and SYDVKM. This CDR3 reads CASSRTSGSLGETQYF. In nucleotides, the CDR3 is TGTGCCAGCAGCCGGACTAGCGGGAGTTTGGGAGAGACCCAGTACTTC.

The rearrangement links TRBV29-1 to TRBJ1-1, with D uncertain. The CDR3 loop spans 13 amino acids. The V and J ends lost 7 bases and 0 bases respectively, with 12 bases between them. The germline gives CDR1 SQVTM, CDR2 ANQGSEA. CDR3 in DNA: TGCAGCGGCGGACGGAGGATGAACACTGAAGCTTTCTTT. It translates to CSGGRRMNTEAFF.

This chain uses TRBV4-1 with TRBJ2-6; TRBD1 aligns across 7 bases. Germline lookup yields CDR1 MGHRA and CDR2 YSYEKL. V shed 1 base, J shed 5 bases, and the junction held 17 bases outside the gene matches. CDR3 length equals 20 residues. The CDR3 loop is CASSQVGVLQGSSRANVLTF. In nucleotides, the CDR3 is TGCGCCAGCAGCCAAGTGGGTGTGCTACAGGGGAGTTCAAGGGCCAACGTCCTGACTTTC.

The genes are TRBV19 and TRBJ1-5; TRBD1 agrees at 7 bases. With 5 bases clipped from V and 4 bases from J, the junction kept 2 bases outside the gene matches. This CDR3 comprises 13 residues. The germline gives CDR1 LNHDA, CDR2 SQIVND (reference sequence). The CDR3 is CASSWTGNQPQHF. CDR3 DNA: TGTGCCAGTAGTTGGACAGGTAATCAGCCCCAGCATTTT.

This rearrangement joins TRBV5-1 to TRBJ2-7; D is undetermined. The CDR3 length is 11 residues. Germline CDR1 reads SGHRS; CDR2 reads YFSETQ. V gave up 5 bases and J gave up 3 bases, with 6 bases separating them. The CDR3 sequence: CASRSNYEQYF. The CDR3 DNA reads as TGCGCCAGCAGAAGTAACTACGAGCAGTACTTC.

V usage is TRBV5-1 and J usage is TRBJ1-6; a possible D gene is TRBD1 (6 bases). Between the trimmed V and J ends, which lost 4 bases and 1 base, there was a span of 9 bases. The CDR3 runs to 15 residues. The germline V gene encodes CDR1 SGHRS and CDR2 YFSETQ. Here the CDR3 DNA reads TGCGCCAGCAGCCCCGGGACATCCTATAATTCACCCCTCCACTTT. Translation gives CASSPGTSYNSPLHF. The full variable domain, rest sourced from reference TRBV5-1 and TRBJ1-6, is KAGVTQTPRYLIKTRGQQVTLSCSPISGHRSVSWYQQTPGQGLQFLFEYFSETQRNKGNFPGRFSGRQFSNSRSEMNVSTLELGDSALYLCASSPGTSYNSPLHFGNGTRLTVT.

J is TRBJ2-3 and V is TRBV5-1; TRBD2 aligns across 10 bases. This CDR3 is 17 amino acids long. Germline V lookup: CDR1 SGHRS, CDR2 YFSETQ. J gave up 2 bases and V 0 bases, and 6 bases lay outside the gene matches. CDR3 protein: CASSLGLAGPNTDTQYF. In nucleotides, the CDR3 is TGCGCCAGCAGCTTGGGACTAGCGGGCCCTAACACAGATACGCAGTATTTT.

Here the CDR3 DNA reads TGTGCCAGCAGTCCCTGGAATAGGGACAAGAAAGAGACCCAGTACTTC. Its translation: CASSPWNRDKKETQYF. This chain connects TRBV7-9 to TRBJ2-5; D possibly corresponds to TRBD1 (6 bases). V dropped 6 bases and J dropped 3 bases, with 20 bases sitting between them. Germline V gene sequence: CDR1 SEHNR, CDR2 FQNEAQ (reference sequence). The CDR3 covers 16 residues.

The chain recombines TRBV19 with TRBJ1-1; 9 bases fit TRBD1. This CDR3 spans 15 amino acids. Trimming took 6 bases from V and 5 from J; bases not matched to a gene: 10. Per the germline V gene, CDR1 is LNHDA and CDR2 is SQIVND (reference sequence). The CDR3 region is CASRPKQGALTEAFF. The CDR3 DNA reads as TGTGCCAGTAGGCCAAAACAGGGGGCTTTGACTGAAGCTTTCTTT.

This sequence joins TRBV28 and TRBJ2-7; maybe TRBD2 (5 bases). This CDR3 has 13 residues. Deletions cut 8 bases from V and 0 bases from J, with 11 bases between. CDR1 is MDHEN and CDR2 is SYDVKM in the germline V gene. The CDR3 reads CASLPGSSYEQYF. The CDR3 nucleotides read TGTGCCAGCCTCCCGGGGTCCTCCTACGAGCAGTACTTC.

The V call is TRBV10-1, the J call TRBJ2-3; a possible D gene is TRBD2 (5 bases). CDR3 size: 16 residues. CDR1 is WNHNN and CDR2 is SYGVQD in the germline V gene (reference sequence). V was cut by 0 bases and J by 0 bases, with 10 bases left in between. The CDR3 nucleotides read TGCGCCAGCAGTGAGTCGAGTGGGAGAAGCACAGATACGCAGTATTTT. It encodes CASSESSGRSTDTQYF.

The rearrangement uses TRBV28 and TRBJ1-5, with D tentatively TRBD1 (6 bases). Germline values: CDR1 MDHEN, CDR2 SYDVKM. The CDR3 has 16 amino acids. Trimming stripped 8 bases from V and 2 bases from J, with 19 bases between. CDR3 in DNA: TGTGCCAGCGCCGATTGGGGGGGCGCTGGCAATCAGCCCCAGCATTTT. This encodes CASADWGGAGNQPQHF.

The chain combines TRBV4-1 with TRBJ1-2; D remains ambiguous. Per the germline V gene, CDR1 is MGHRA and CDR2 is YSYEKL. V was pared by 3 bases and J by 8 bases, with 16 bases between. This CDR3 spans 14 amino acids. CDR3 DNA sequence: TGCGCCAGCAGCCAGGACCGACGAACCCAGGGCTACACCTTC. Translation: CASSQDRRTQGYTF.

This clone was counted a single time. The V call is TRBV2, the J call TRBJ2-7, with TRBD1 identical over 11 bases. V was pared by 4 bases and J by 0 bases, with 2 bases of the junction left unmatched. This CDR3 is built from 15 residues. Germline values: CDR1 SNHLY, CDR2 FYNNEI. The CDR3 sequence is CASSGDRGISYEQYF. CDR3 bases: TGTGCCAGCAGTGGGGACAGGGGGATCTCCTACGAGCAGTACTTC.